A selection of T cell receptor beta chains follows, all from one sample in a study of T cell changes during pregnancy in multiple sclerosis. TCRdb keeps only in-frame clones here, not all; method: immunoSEQ multiplex PCR. The data contain about 110,000 clones, less than 95% of them singletons. This material consisted of peripheral blood, taken before pregnancy. All receptors derive from a female donor with multiple sclerosis, enrolled in a pregnancy study. The CDR3 runs from the conserved cysteine through the conserved F or W. A D gene is named only where the DNA matches it firmly. Only part of the rows carry a size: once, few, many, or a class if the clone is expanded.

once TRBJ1-6 NA 15 TRBV4-1 TGCGCCAGCAGCCAAGATTCAGCGAATAATTCACCCCTCCACTTT CASSQDSANNSPLHF
NA TRBJ1-6 TRBD1 14 TRBV16 TGTGCCAGCAGCCAATCGACAGGGCAATCACCCCTCCACTTT CASSQSTGQSPLHF
NA TRBJ1-1 NA 15 TRBV6-5 TGTGCCAGCAGTTACTCGGGAATAGGGGTTACTGAAGCTTTCTTT CASSYSGIGVTEAFF
once TRBJ1-2 NA 14 TRBV30 TGTGCCTGCAACAGGGATTCAATTAACTATGGCTACACCTTC CACNRDSINYGYTF
NA TRBJ2-1 NA 12 TRBV7-2 TGTGCCAGCGCTGGGGGGTACAATGAGCAGTTCTTC CASAGGYNEQFF
NA TRBJ1-1 NA 16 TRBV4-1 TGCGCCAGCAGCTCAACAGGGCAGGGTGGGAACACTGAAGCTTTCTTT CASSSTGQGGNTEAFF
NA TRBJ2-1 TRBD2 16 TRBV2 TGTGCCAGCAGTGATAGTTTGGGACTAGGGGATACTGAGCAGTTCTTC CASSDSLGLGDTEQFF
NA TRBJ2-1 NA 19 TRBV9 TGTGCCAGCAGCGTAGCTACTGGGGTACTGGGGCGGGACTACAATGAGCAGTTCTTC CASSVATGVLGRDYNEQFF
NA TRBJ2-7 NA 15 TRBV27 TGTGCCAGCAGTTTATATGAGGGGGTGACGAGTGAGCAGTACTTC CASSLYEGVTSEQYF
NA TRBJ2-3 TRBD2 18 TRBV4-1 TGCGCCAGCAGCCAAGGATTGTATGGCGGGGGGGCCACAGATACGCAGTATTTT CASSQGLYGGGATDTQYF
NA TRBJ1-6 NA 14 TRBV7-2 TGTGCCAGCAGCAAACAGGGATTCCTTTCACCCCTCCACTTT CASSKQGFLSPLHF
NA TRBJ1-5 TRBD1 13 TRBV7-3 TGTGCCAGCAGCCAGGACAGGAATCAGCCCCAGCATTTT CASSQDRNQPQHF
once TRBJ1-2 NA 13 TRBV5-1 TGCGCCAGCAGCTTTGATGGGGCCGGTGGCTACACCTTC CASSFDGAGGYTF
NA TRBJ2-1 NA 15 TRBV9 TGTGCCAGCAGCGTAGATCGGGGTTCCTACAATGAGCAGTTCTTC CASSVDRGSYNEQFF
NA TRBJ2-7 NA 13 TRBV13 TGTGCCAGCAGCTTAGCTATTTCCCACGAGCAGTACTTC CASSLAISHEQYF
NA TRBJ1-3 NA 16 TRBV7-9 TGTGCCAGCAGCCCGGACAATCGTGCGATACCTCACACCATATATTTT CASSPDNRAIPHTIYF
NA TRBJ1-5 NA 13 TRBV6-6 TGTGCCAGCAGTTTTTCCGGTGCTCAGCCCCAGCATTTT CASSFSGAQPQHF
NA TRBJ2-5 TRBD2 16 TRBV7-7 TGTGCCAGCAGCTTAGCGGCTAGCGGGGGGGCCGGGGACCAGTACTTC CASSLAASGGAGDQYF
NA TRBJ2-5 NA 14 TRBV28 TGTGCCAGCAGTTTAATTAGCGGAGGGGAGACCCAGTACTTC CASSLISGGETQYF
NA TRBJ1-1 NA 13 TRBV6-6 TGTGCCAGCAGAGACGGGGAAAACACTGAAGCTTTCTTT CASRDGENTEAFF
NA TRBJ1-2 TRBD1 15 TRBV5-6 TGTGCCAGCATCCCCCTGCAGGGGGGCGGCTATGGCTACACCTTC CASIPLQGGGYGYTF
NA TRBJ2-3 TRBD1 15 TRBV6-5 TGTGCCAGCGGGAAGACAGGGGGCGCAACAGATACGCAGTATTTT CASGKTGGATDTQYF
NA TRBJ2-2 TRBD2 16 TRBV7-9 TGTGCCAGCAGCTCCATAGCGGGGCAGAACACCGGGGAGCTGTTTTTT CASSSIAGQNTGELFF
NA TRBJ1-1 NA 11 TRBV7-8 TGTGCCAGCAGCTCACGAGTTGAAGCTTTCTTT CASSSRVEAFF
once TRBJ2-1 TRBD2 15 TRBV30 TGTGCCTGGAGTGAGTGGACTAGCGGCTACAATGAGCAGTTCTTC CAWSEWTSGYNEQFF
once TRBJ1-1 NA 15 TRBV15 TGTGCCACCAGCTTTCGGGGCAGGGGCGAAACTGAAGCTTTCTTT CATSFRGRGETEAFF
NA TRBJ2-7 TRBD1 15 TRBV5-6 TGTGCCAGCAGCTTGGTTCCCGGGACAGGGGACGAGCAGTACTTC CASSLVPGTGDEQYF
NA TRBJ2-7 TRBD1 16 TRBV28 TGTGCCAGTCGACCGAACCCAGGACAGGGGGTTCTAGGGCAGTACTTC CASRPNPGQGVLGQYF
NA TRBJ1-6 NA 14 TRBV25-1 TGTGCCAGCAGTGAAGGGCAGAATAGTTCACCCCTCCACTTT CASSEGQNSSPLHF
NA TRBJ1-6 TRBD1 16 TRBV4-2 TGTGCCAGCAGCCACCCGAAAGGACAGGGAGGGTCACCCCTCCACTTT CASSHPKGQGGSPLHF
NA TRBJ2-1 NA 11 TRBV5-6 TGTGCCAGCAGCTTCAGACTTGAGCAGTTCTTC CASSFRLEQFF
NA TRBJ1-6 NA 17 TRBV5-1 TGCGCCAGCAGCTTGGCGCCGAAGACACCAACTAATTCACCCCTCCACTTT CASSLAPKTPTNSPLHF